Listed below are T cell receptor beta chains from one sample, sequenced in a study of blood T cell repertoires in COVID-19. The method was immunoSEQ multiplex PCR; TCRdb's version includes in-frame clones alone and lacks a portion of them. Of about 400,000 clones in the sample, approximately 90% were seen once. Sequenced input: peripheral blood. All receptors come from a woman in her twenties or thirties with acute or convalescent COVID-19. Both conserved end residues are part of each CDR3. The D gene is left open where the match is weak. Clone sizes are given selectively: once, few, many, or a class where the clone is expanded.

j_gene | d_gene | len | abundance | v_gene | CDR3nt | CDR3aa
TRBJ1-2 | TRBD1 | 14 | - | TRBV30 | TGTGCCTGGAGGTGGCGACAGGGGGCGGGAGGCTACACCTTC | CAWRWRQGAGGYTF
TRBJ2-3 | TRBD1 | 11 | - | TRBV12-3/TRBV12-4 | TGTGCCAGCAGGAAACAGGGGTTGCAGTATTTT | CASRKQGLQYF
TRBJ2-3 | TRBD2 | 14 | - | TRBV19 | TGTGCCAGTAGTCGGGGGGACTTCACAGATACGCAGTATTTT | CASSRGDFTDTQYF
TRBJ1-1 | - | 14 | - | TRBV2 | TGTGCCAGCAGTGCCGGCAGGGGCTACACTGAAGCTTTCTTT | CASSAGRGYTEAFF
TRBJ1-6 | - | 13 | - | TRBV7-3 | TGTGCCAGCAGCTTAGAGGCTCATTCACCCCTCCACTTT | CASSLEAHSPLHF
TRBJ1-4 | - | 16 | - | TRBV9 | TGTGCCAGCAGCGCTGGACAGCCCGGAGCTAATGAAAAACTGTTTTTT | CASSAGQPGANEKLFF
TRBJ1-6 | TRBD1 | 16 | - | TRBV5-3 | TGTGCCAGAAGCTTGGGGGGCACAGGGGAAAATTCACCCCTCCACTTT | CARSLGGTGENSPLHF
TRBJ2-7 | TRBD2 | 17 | - | TRBV4-1 | TGCGCCAGCAGCCAAGATTGGGGCGGGGGGCCGACCTACGAGCAGTACTTC | CASSQDWGGGPTYEQYF
TRBJ1-2 | - | 17 | - | TRBV9 | TGTGCCAGCAGCGTAGGACCCAATTCGACACGGGGGTATGGCTACACCTTC | CASSVGPNSTRGYGYTF
TRBJ1-4 | TRBD1 | 14 | - | TRBV28 | TGTGCCAGCAGTTTCCAGGGGGCAGGGGAAAAACTGTTTTTT | CASSFQGAGEKLFF
TRBJ1-4 | - | 16 | - | TRBV27 | TGTGCCAGCAGCCCCCGGCGCGGGACCCGGAATGAAAAACTGTTTTTT | CASSPRRGTRNEKLFF
TRBJ2-7 | - | 13 | - | TRBV10-3 | TGTGCCATCAGTCCGGGAGAGGGGCACGAGCAGTACTTC | CAISPGEGHEQYF
TRBJ1-5 | TRBD1 | 16 | - | TRBV28 | TGTGCCAGCAGTTCCTCTCGGACAGGGTTTGATCAGCCCCAGCATTTT | CASSSSRTGFDQPQHF
TRBJ2-5 | - | 12 | - | TRBV3-1/TRBV3-2 | TGTGCCAGCAGCCAAGTTTCAGGGACCCAGTACTTC | CASSQVSGTQYF
TRBJ1-1 | - | 19 | - | TRBV4-1 | TGCGCCAGCAGCCAAAGAACGCCCGGCGGTAAGGTCTTGAACACTGAAGCTTTCTTT | CASSQRTPGGKVLNTEAFF
TRBJ2-5 | - | 14 | - | TRBV27 | TGTGCCAGCAGTTTACTAGCAGAGCAAGAGACCCAGTACTTC | CASSLLAEQETQYF
TRBJ2-1 | - | 15 | - | TRBV20-1 | TGCAGTGCTAGTCATTTACGGAGCTCCTACAATGAGCAGTTCTTC | CSASHLRSSYNEQFF
TRBJ2-2 | TRBD2 | 16 | - | TRBV4-2 | TGTGCCAGCAGCCAAGCGGGGGGGCGGGAAACCGGGGAGCTGTTTTTT | CASSQAGGRETGELFF
TRBJ2-7 | - | 13 | - | TRBV30 | TGTGCCTGGAGTACCGACGAGGGCGGCGAGCAGTACTTC | CAWSTDEGGEQYF
TRBJ2-2 | TRBD1 | 15 | - | TRBV29-1 | TGCAGCGTTGAAGATGGGACAGGGGTGGCCGGGGAGCTGTTTTTT | CSVEDGTGVAGELFF
TRBJ1-1 | TRBD1 | 16 | - | TRBV19 | TGTGCCAGTAGTCCCTCCGGGACAGCAGCAAACACTGAAGCTTTCTTT | CASSPSGTAANTEAFF
TRBJ1-2 | - | 13 | - | TRBV3-1/TRBV3-2 | TGTGCCAGCAGCCGGGGAGGGGCAGATGGCTACACCTTC | CASSRGGADGYTF
TRBJ2-5 | - | 14 | - | TRBV6-1 | TGTGCCAGCAGTGAAGGTAGCAGCCAAGAGACCCAGTACTTC | CASSEGSSQETQYF
TRBJ2-2 | - | 15 | - | TRBV19 | TGTGCCAGTAGCCCCGGCGATAGCGTGGCCGGGGAGCTGTTTTTT | CASSPGDSVAGELFF
TRBJ1-6 | - | 15 | - | TRBV7-2 | TGTGCCAGCAGCTTAGCTACAGAGACTAATTCACCCCTCCACTTT | CASSLATETNSPLHF
TRBJ1-5 | - | 13 | - | TRBV7-3 | TGTGCCAGCAGCTTAGACAGAAATCAGCCCCAGCATTTT | CASSLDRNQPQHF
TRBJ2-1 | - | 12 | - | TRBV5-6 | TGTGCCAGCAGCCGAGACTACAATGAGCAGTTCTTC | CASSRDYNEQFF
TRBJ2-7 | TRBD1 | 14 | - | TRBV11-2 | TGTGCCAGCAGCTTAGTTGGGACAGTCTACGAGCAGTACTTC | CASSLVGTVYEQYF
TRBJ2-3 | - | 14 | - | TRBV7-3 | TGTGCCAGCAGATTGGGGGGGCCGGCAGATACGCAGTATTTT | CASRLGGPADTQYF
TRBJ2-1 | - | 10 | - | TRBV29-1 | TGCAGCGTTTCGGACAATGAGCAGTTCTTC | CSVSDNEQFF
TRBJ1-4 | TRBD1 | 16 | - | TRBV18 | TGTGCCAGCTCACCAAGGGGGACAGGGCCTAATGAAAAACTGTTTTTT | CASSPRGTGPNEKLFF
TRBJ1-2 | TRBD1 | 15 | - | TRBV5-4 | TGTGCCAGCAGTTATTCGACAGGGGGCCGCTATGGCTACACCTTC | CASSYSTGGRYGYTF
TRBJ1-1 | TRBD1 | 15 | - | TRBV6-5 | TGTGCCAGCAGGACAGGGGAGGTCGGTGGTGCTGAAGCTTTCTTT | CASRTGEVGGAEAFF
TRBJ2-1 | - | 12 | - | TRBV2 | TGTGCCAGCAGGACCCTGACGGGTGAGCAGTTCTTC | CASRTLTGEQFF
TRBJ1-5 | TRBD1 | 17 | once | TRBV30 | TGTGCCTGGAGTGAAGGGGCAGGGGGGAATAGCAATCAGCCCCAGCATTTT | CAWSEGAGGNSNQPQHF
TRBJ1-1 | - | 14 | - | TRBV6-5 | TGTGCCAGCAGTTACGTTGCGGGTGGCACTGAAGCTTTCTTT | CASSYVAGGTEAFF
TRBJ1-2 | TRBD1 | 11 | - | TRBV10-3 | TGTGCCATCAGCAGGGGGAATGGCTACACCTTC | CAISRGNGYTF
TRBJ2-1 | - | 16 | - | TRBV19 | TGTGCCAGTAGTCCACTTTCGGGTAGCTCCTACAATGAGCAGTTCTTC | CASSPLSGSSYNEQFF
TRBJ2-2 | - | 16 | - | TRBV7-3 | TGTGCCAGCAGCTTAAATTCGGGGAACCCTACCGGGGAGCTGTTTTTT | CASSLNSGNPTGELFF
TRBJ1-4 | TRBD1 | 14 | - | TRBV30 | TGTGCCTGGAGTTCCGGACAGGCAGATGAAAAACTGTTTTTT | CAWSSGQADEKLFF
TRBJ2-5 | - | 14 | - | TRBV5-6 | TGTGCCAGCAGCTTGGGTCACTACCAAGAGACCCAGTACTTC | CASSLGHYQETQYF
TRBJ1-6 | - | 13 | once | TRBV2 | TGTGCCAGCACGGGGGATGGGAATTCACCCCTCCACTTT | CASTGDGNSPLHF
TRBJ2-5 | - | 12 | - | TRBV7-9 | TGTGCCAGCAGCTCACAGGGAGAGACCCAGTACTTC | CASSSQGETQYF
TRBJ1-1 | TRBD1 | 16 | - | TRBV15 | TGTGCCACCAGCAGAGATCTTGGACAGGAGAACACTGAAGCTTTCTTT | CATSRDLGQENTEAFF
TRBJ1-5 | TRBD1 | 13 | - | TRBV2 | TGTGCCAGCGGGGGGACAGGGAATCAGCCCCAGCATTTT | CASGGTGNQPQHF
TRBJ2-5 | - | 12 | - | TRBV5-1 | TGCGCCAGCGCAGGCAGATTGGAGACCCAGTACTTC | CASAGRLETQYF